The 9 T cell receptor beta chains listed next were all sequenced from one sample in a study of shared clonotypes between healthy human individuals. Some clones are missing from TCRdb's copy, which holds only in-frame ones; the method was immunoSEQ multiplex PCR. This sample yields around 990,000 clones, of which 70% to 85% are seen a single time; approximately 0.95% belongs to the top ten. Specimen: memory CD4+ T cells from PBMCs. Subset defined: CD45RA-negative fraction. The receptors originated from a man in his late teens or twenties in good health. Some clones in this sample may be carry-over from other donors' samples.

The rearrangement uses TRBV7-9 and TRBJ1-1, with 11 positions matching TRBD1. CDR1 SEHNR and CDR2 FQNEAQ come from the germline V gene (reference sequence). The CDR3 spans 16 residues. Trimming removed 2 bases from V and 1 base from J; junction bases left unmatched: 3. CDR3 protein: CASSLRTGGPNTEAFF. The CDR3, as DNA: TGTGCCAGCAGCTTAAGGACAGGGGGCCCGAACACTGAAGCTTTCTTT.

This clone was counted only a few times. The chain is built from TRBV6-5 and TRBJ1-1; maybe TRBD1 (5 bases). V dropped 4 bases and J dropped 1 base, with 10 bases sitting between them. The length of the CDR3 is 14 residues. Germline V gives CDR1 MNHEY, CDR2 SVGAGI. CDR3 bases: TGTGCCAGCAGTTCGGGGGAAAGGAACACTGAAGCTTTCTTT. Amino acids: CASSSGERNTEAFF.

This clone has a handful of counts. The CDR3 bases are TGTGCCAGCAGTCCAACCGGGACAGGGGCTCAGCCCCAGCATTTT. Its translation: CASSPTGTGAQPQHF. The chain has TRBV7-2 and TRBJ1-5, with 10 bases matching TRBD1. Germline trimming cut 6 bases from V and 6 bases from J; bases unmatched to any gene: 8. This CDR3 region has 15 residues. From germline, CDR1 is SGHTA and CDR2 FQGNSA.

The chain uses TRBV19 and TRBJ2-1; 16 positions agree with TRBD2. Germline V gene lookup returns CDR1 LNHDA and CDR2 SQIVND (reference sequence). The CDR3 is 18 residues long. After removal of 5 bases from V and 8 bases from J, the junction contained 12 bases not matched to a gene. CDR3 sequence (DNA): TGTGCCAGTAGTCTGACAGGGACTAGCGGGAGGGCTAGGGATGAGCAGTTCTTC. It codes for CASSLTGTSGRARDEQFF.

V usage is TRBV5-1 and J usage is TRBJ2-7, with a tentative D call TRBD1 (6 bases). The CDR3 contains 16 residues. In germline, CDR1 is SGHRS, CDR2 YFSETQ. V was cut by 6 bases and J by 6 bases, with 25 bases left in between. The CDR3 spells CASTFDRQGKGGEQYF. DNA for the CDR3: TGCGCCAGCACCTTCGACCGGCAGGGGAAAGGAGGCGAGCAGTACTTC.

This clone was detected only a few times. Other DNA sequences in the same sample also yield this CDR3. The rearrangement links TRBV6-6 to TRBJ2-5, with D unresolved. Per the germline V gene, CDR1 is MNHNY and CDR2 is SVGAGI (reference sequence). The CDR3 runs 12 residues. The V end was cut by 2 bases, the J end by 2 bases, with 3 bases between. CDR3 loop: CASSYGQETQYF. The DNA for the CDR3 is TGTGCCAGCAGTTACGGGCAAGAGACCCAGTACTTC.

The chain has TRBV7-2 and TRBJ2-5; TRBD2 is a possible D gene (6 bases). The CDR3 totals 16 residues. The germline V gene has CDR1 SGHTA and CDR2 FQGNSA. V was clipped by 1 base and J by 5 bases, with 17 bases between them. The DNA of the CDR3 is TGTGCCAGCAGCTTAGGGACTACTCGGGGGATGGAGACCCAGTACTTC. This sequence encodes CASSLGTTRGMETQYF.

This clone has more than one count but fewer than ten. The chain combines TRBV7-9 with TRBJ2-5, with no clear D. The CDR3 contains 14 residues. CDR1 and CDR2 from the germline V gene are SEHNR and FQNEAQ (reference sequence). The ends were cut back, 5 bases at V and 5 bases at J, with 15 bases in the middle. CDR3 DNA: TGTGCCAGCAGCCTCGGCGGAAGCGCGGAGACCCAGTACTTC. Translating gives CASSLGGSAETQYF.

The chain joins TRBV2 to TRBJ2-5; D not resolved. The CDR3 totals 12 residues. Trimming left V 8 bases short and J 3 bases short, with 10 bases between. Germline assignment: CDR1 SNHLY and CDR2 FYNNEI. The CDR3, as DNA: TGTGCCAGCGGAGCCTCCGAAGAGACCCAGTACTTC. It codes for CASGASEETQYF.